One and the same sample provided the 16 T cell receptor beta chains below, sequenced in a study of cytomegalovirus exposure and HLA in healthy donors. The table came from immunoSEQ multiplex PCR; TCRdb's copy has only in-frame clones and leaves some out. The data show approximately 120,000 clones, 85% to 95% seen once. The sequenced sample consisted of PBMCs. The receptors stem from a woman aged 18-30 years in good health and CMV-seronegative.

The chain recombines TRBV7-9 with TRBJ2-7; D may be TRBD1 (5 bases). V dropped 0 bases and J dropped 2 bases, with 11 bases sitting between them. This CDR3 spans 15 amino acids. Looked up from germline, CDR1 is SEHNR and CDR2 is FQNEAQ (reference sequence). The CDR3 is CASSLARVNPYEQYF. CDR3 sequence (DNA): TGTGCCAGCAGCTTAGCCAGGGTTAACCCCTACGAGCAGTACTTC.

The chain recombines TRBV5-4 with TRBJ1-4; D remains unclear. Germline V CDR1 and CDR2: SGHNT, YYREEE (reference sequence). The CDR3 has 14 amino acids. V was pared by 6 bases and J by 2 bases, with 11 bases between. The CDR3 protein is CASTIQNTNEKLFF. Here the CDR3 DNA reads TGTGCCAGCACGATCCAGAACACTAATGAAAAACTGTTTTTT.

The V gene is TRBV11-2, the J gene TRBJ1-2, with 7 bases identical to TRBD1. The CDR3 has 14 amino acids. CDR1 and CDR2 (germline): SGHAT, FQNNGV. V lost 5 bases to trimming and J lost 2 bases; unmatched junction nucleotides: 5. This CDR3 reads CASSPGDSNYGYTF. CDR3 coding DNA: TGTGCCAGCAGCCCGGGGGACAGCAACTATGGCTACACCTTC.

The gene calls are TRBV6-1 and TRBJ1-4; perhaps TRBD1 as D (6 bases). Trimming left V 6 bases short and J 4 bases short, with 15 bases between. The germline CDR1 and CDR2 sequences are MNHNS and SASEGT. The CDR3 loop spans 15 amino acids. CDR3 DNA sequence: TGTGCCAGCAGCAAAAATGGACAGTTTAATGAAAAACTGTTTTTT. Protein product: CASSKNGQFNEKLFF.

The chain has TRBV6-5 and TRBJ1-2; no firm D call. The CDR3 sequence is 14 residues long. CDR1 is MNHEY and CDR2 is SVGAGI in the germline V gene. Deletions cut 4 bases from V and 2 bases from J, with 11 bases between. The CDR3 bases are TGTGCCAGCAGTTCTCGCTATCCAAACTATGGCTACACCTTC. Translating it yields CASSSRYPNYGYTF.

The chain has TRBV5-4 and TRBJ2-7, with 7 bases identical to TRBD2. After removal of 5 bases from V and 6 bases from J, the junction contained 8 bases not matched to a gene. Germline CDR1 SGHNT, CDR2 YYREEE (reference sequence). The CDR3 covers 13 residues. CDR3: CASSPGGGFEQYF. For the CDR3, the DNA is TGTGCCAGCAGTCCTGGGGGGGGGTTCGAGCAGTACTTC.

V is TRBV6-6 and J is TRBJ1-3; D is perhaps TRBD1 (6 bases). Germline V gene sequence: CDR1 MNHNY, CDR2 SVGAGI (reference sequence). The CDR3 consists of 15 residues. V lost 8 bases, J lost 4 bases, and 18 bases lay in between. The CDR3 DNA sequence: TGTGCCAGCGTTTTATTACAGGGTTCGGGAAACACCATATATTTT. Residues: CASVLLQGSGNTIYF.

This clone has only one observation. The chain uses TRBV5-1 and TRBJ2-1, with 8 bases lining up with TRBD2. Germline-derived CDR1 and CDR2 are SGHRS and YFSETQ. The CDR3 loop spans 15 amino acids. V shed 2 bases and J 4 bases; nucleotides not matched to a gene: 5. In nucleotides, the CDR3 is TGCGCCAGCAGCTTTTCACTAGCGGATTACAATGAGCAGTTCTTC. Translated: CASSFSLADYNEQFF.

Note on this clone: This specimen includes other DNA sequences encoding the same CDR3. V is TRBV27 and J is TRBJ2-1; 7 nucleotides agree with TRBD2. Trimming took 3 bases from V and 7 from J; bases not matched to a gene: 9. Germline V gives CDR1 MNHEY, CDR2 SMNVEV (reference sequence). The CDR3 runs 15 residues. CDR3 sequence reads: CASSFPGGPPNEQFF. DNA of the CDR3: TGTGCCAGCAGTTTCCCGGGAGGCCCACCAAATGAGCAGTTCTTC.

The V and J genes are TRBV6-5 and TRBJ2-1; possible D gene TRBD2, 6 bases. CDR3 length: 15 amino acids. V gave up 2 bases and J gave up 9 bases, with 17 bases separating them. Germline V gives CDR1 MNHEY, CDR2 SVGAGI. CDR3 bases: TGTGCCAGCAGTTACCCCACCGTCGGGGGAGGTGAGCAGTTCTTC. This codes for CASSYPTVGGGEQFF.

The V call is TRBV6-1, the J call TRBJ1-4; 9 nucleotides match TRBD1. Germline V gene sequence: CDR1 MNHNS, CDR2 SASEGT. There are 15 residues in the CDR3. V dropped 2 bases and J dropped 5; count of bases not matched to a gene: 3. Here the CDR3 reads CASSEIGQGNEKLFF. In DNA, the CDR3 is TGTGCCAGCAGTGAAATAGGACAGGGGAATGAAAAACTGTTTTTT.

This CDR3 reads CASRPRALDYGYTF. In DNA form, the CDR3 reads TGTGCCAGCAGACCTAGAGCCTTAGACTATGGCTACACCTTC. The J gene is TRBJ1-2, the V gene TRBV6-5; D unclear. V was shortened by 6 bases and J by 3 bases, with 14 bases between the two germline ends. This CDR3 contains 14 residues. From germline, CDR1 is MNHEY and CDR2 SVGAGI.

The J gene is TRBJ1-1, the V gene TRBV5-4; 9 bases map to TRBD1. Per germline, CDR1 SGHNT and CDR2 YYREEE (reference sequence). Unmatched junction bases numbered 6, after V lost 1 base and J lost 11 bases. The CDR3 contains 13 residues. This CDR3 reads CASSLYGQGTAFF. In DNA form, the CDR3 reads TGTGCCAGCAGCTTGTACGGACAGGGGACGGCTTTCTTT.

V is TRBV9 and J is TRBJ2-5; 8 bases match TRBD2. Germline CDR1 SGDLS, CDR2 YYNGEE. V gave up 1 base and J gave up 5 bases; unmatched junction bases: 1. The CDR3 runs 13 residues. The CDR3 spells CASSVTSGETQYF. The CDR3 DNA is TGTGCCAGCAGCGTAACTAGCGGTGAGACCCAGTACTTC.

The V and J genes are TRBV5-1 and TRBJ1-4; 7 nucleotides match TRBD1. The CDR3 loop spans 13 amino acids. V dropped 3 bases and J dropped 11; count of bases not matched to a gene: 7. Germline lookup yields CDR1 SGHRS and CDR2 YFSETQ. The CDR3 region is CASSWDSRGKLFF. The CDR3 DNA sequence: TGCGCCAGCAGCTGGGACAGCCGCGGGAAACTGTTTTTT.

This chain uses TRBV6-1 with TRBJ2-1; D unresolved. The V and J ends lost 7 bases and 8 bases respectively, with 15 bases between them. The V gene's germline CDR1 is MNHNS and CDR2 SASEGT. This CDR3 comprises 13 residues. Here the CDR3 DNA reads TGTGCCAGCACACGCTATGTTGGAGATGAGCAGTTCTTC. Amino acids: CASTRYVGDEQFF.